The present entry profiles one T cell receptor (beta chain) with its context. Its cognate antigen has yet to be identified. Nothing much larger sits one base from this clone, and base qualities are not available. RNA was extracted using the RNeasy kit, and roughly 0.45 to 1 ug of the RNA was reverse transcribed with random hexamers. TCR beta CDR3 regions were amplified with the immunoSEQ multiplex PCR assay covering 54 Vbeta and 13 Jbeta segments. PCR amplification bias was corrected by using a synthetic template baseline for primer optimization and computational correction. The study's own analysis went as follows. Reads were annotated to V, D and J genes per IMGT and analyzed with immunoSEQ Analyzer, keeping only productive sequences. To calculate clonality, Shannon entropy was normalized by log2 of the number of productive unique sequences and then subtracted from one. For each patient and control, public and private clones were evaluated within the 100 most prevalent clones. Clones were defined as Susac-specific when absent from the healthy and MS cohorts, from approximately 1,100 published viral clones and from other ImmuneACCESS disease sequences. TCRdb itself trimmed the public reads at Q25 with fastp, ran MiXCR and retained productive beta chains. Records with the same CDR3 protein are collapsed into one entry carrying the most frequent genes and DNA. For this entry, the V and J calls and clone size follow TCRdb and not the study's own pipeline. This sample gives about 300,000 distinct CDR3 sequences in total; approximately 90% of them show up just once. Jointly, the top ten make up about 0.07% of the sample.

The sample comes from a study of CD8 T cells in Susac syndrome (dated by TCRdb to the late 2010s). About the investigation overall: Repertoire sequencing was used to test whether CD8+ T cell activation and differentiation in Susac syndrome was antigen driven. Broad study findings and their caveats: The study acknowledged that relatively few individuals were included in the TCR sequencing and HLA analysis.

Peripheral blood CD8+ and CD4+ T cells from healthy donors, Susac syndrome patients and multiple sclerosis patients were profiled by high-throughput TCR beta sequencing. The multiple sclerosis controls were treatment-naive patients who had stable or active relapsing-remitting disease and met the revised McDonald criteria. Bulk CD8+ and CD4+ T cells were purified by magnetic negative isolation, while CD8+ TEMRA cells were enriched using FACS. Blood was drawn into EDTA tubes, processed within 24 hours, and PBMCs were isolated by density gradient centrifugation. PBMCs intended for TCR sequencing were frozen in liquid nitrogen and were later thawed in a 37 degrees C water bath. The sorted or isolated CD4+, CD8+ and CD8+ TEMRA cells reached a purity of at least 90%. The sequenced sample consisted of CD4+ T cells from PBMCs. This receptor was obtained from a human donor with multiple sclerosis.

The sequenced DNA: TGTGCCAGCAGTTATCCACCATCTGTTGGGAGGAACACTGAAGCTTTCTTT. It is translated as CASSYPPSVGRNTEAFF. This sequence uses TRBV6-5 and TRBJ1-1, with no D gene named confidently. From cysteine to phenylalanine, the CDR3 is 17 amino acids long. Only the CDR3 portion is preserved as DNA: 51 bases, with reading frame beginning at the first base. The germline V gene yields MNHEY for CDR1 and SVGAGI for CDR2. The trim is 3 bases for V and 1 base for J, with a gap of 18 bases between the germline ends.